A selection of T cell receptor beta chains follows, all from one sample in a study of shared clonotypes between healthy human individuals. Clones were sequenced by immunoSEQ multiplex PCR, and TCRdb holds only the in-frame ones, with some missing. The table lists hundreds of thousands of clones, about 74% of them singletons. Sequenced input: PBMCs. Every receptor here comes from a woman between 40 and 50 years old in good health. Some clones in this sample may be carry-over from other donors' samples. The CDR3 runs from the conserved cysteine through the conserved F or W. D genes are given only for firm matches. The size entry is marked missing in some rows and otherwise reads once, few, many or a size class.

v_gene	abundance	d_gene	j_gene	CDR3aa	CDR3nt
TRBV5-1	NA	NA	TRBJ1-4	CASSLSAGAEKLFF	TGCGCCAGCAGCTTGTCCGCAGGGGCGGAAAAACTGTTTTTT
TRBV2	few	TRBD1	TRBJ2-2	CASSEGRGRTGELFF	TGTGCCAGCAGTGAGGGCAGGGGGCGCACCGGGGAGCTGTTTTTT
TRBV4-1	NA	TRBD1	TRBJ2-5	CASSKQGAVETQYF	TGCGCCAGCAGCAAACAGGGGGCCGTGGAGACCCAGTACTTC
TRBV11-3	NA	TRBD1	TRBJ2-3	CASSLVAGTGDPDTQYF	TGTGCCAGCAGCTTAGTAGCCGGGACAGGGGACCCAGATACGCAGTATTTT
TRBV2	NA	NA	TRBJ2-7	CASSVRISGRYEQYF	TGTGCCAGCAGTGTTCGGATTAGCGGACGATACGAGCAGTACTTC
TRBV5-1	NA	TRBD2	TRBJ2-1	CASSFTSGRSSYNEQFF	TGCGCCAGCAGCTTTACTAGCGGGAGGAGCTCCTACAATGAGCAGTTCTTC
TRBV5-4	NA	TRBD1	TRBJ1-1	CASSWDRVNTEAFF	TGTGCCAGCAGCTGGGACAGGGTGAACACTGAAGCTTTCTTT
TRBV10-3	NA	TRBD1	TRBJ1-1	CAIRRTGVTEAFF	TGTGCCATCAGGAGGACAGGGGTGACTGAAGCTTTCTTT
TRBV5-5	NA	NA	TRBJ2-7	CASSFWEGDYEQYF	TGTGCCAGCAGCTTTTGGGAAGGAGACTACGAGCAGTACTTC
TRBV10-2	NA	TRBD2	TRBJ2-1	CASSPTSREGRNEQFF	TGCGCCAGCAGCCCTACCTCGCGGGAGGGTCGCAATGAGCAGTTCTTC
TRBV7-2	NA	TRBD1	TRBJ2-7	CASSLGQTGIEQYF	TGTGCCAGCAGCCTCGGGCAGACAGGGATCGAGCAGTACTTC
TRBV2	NA	TRBD2	TRBJ2-7	CASSEIGRGEQYF	TGTGCCAGCAGTGAGATAGGGAGGGGAGAGCAGTACTTC
TRBV20-1	NA	NA	TRBJ2-5	CSVGDAETQYF	TGCAGTGTAGGGGACGCAGAGACCCAGTACTTC
TRBV5-5	NA	NA	TRBJ1-3	CASSLERGQGRNF	TGTGCCAGCAGCTTGGAAAGAGGGCAGGGCCGAAATTTT
TRBV9	NA	TRBD1	TRBJ2-1	CASSPGQGFFNEQFF	TGTGCCAGCAGCCCGGGACAGGGATTTTTCAATGAGCAGTTCTTC
TRBV25-1	NA	TRBD1	TRBJ2-7	CASSDSGGQGYEQYF	TGTGCCAGCAGTGACTCTGGGGGACAGGGATACGAGCAGTACTTC
TRBV27	NA	TRBD1	TRBJ2-7	CASSQGQGPSYEQYF	TGTGCCAGCAGCCAGGGACAGGGCCCCTCCTACGAGCAGTACTTC
TRBV19	once	NA	TRBJ1-3	CASSSDGSGNTIYF	TGTGCCAGTAGTTCCGACGGTTCTGGAAACACCATATATTTT
TRBV7-9	NA	NA	TRBJ2-1	CASSPPAGDEQFF	TGTGCCAGCAGCCCCCCCGCTGGGGATGAGCAGTTCTTC
TRBV7-7	once	NA	TRBJ1-4	CASSPEKATNEKLFF	TGTGCCAGCAGCCCAGAGAAAGCAACTAATGAAAAACTGTTTTTT
TRBV29-1	NA	NA	TRBJ2-1	CSVDDPRGSVNEQFF	TGCAGCGTTGATGATCCCAGGGGTTCGGTTAATGAGCAGTTCTTC
TRBV9	NA	NA	TRBJ2-1	CASSVEAGSRGFF	TGTGCCAGCAGCGTAGAGGCCGGAAGTCGTGGGTTCTTC
TRBV6-5	NA	NA	TRBJ2-5	CASNRGFGQETQYF	TGTGCCAGCAATAGGGGTTTCGGCCAAGAGACCCAGTACTTC
TRBV7-9	NA	NA	TRBJ1-4	CASRPRENEKLFF	TGTGCCAGCAGGCCAAGAGAAAATGAAAAACTGTTTTTT
TRBV7-2	NA	NA	TRBJ1-2	CASSPQRVGGYTF	TGTGCCAGCAGCCCCCAGAGGGTAGGGGGCTACACCTTC
TRBV5-5	NA	NA	TRBJ1-2	CASSLARDYGYTF	TGTGCCAGCAGCTTGGCCAGGGACTATGGCTACACCTTC
TRBV7-2	NA	TRBD1	TRBJ1-2	CASSPGTGRRYGYTF	TGTGCCAGCAGCCCAGGGACAGGGAGGCGCTATGGCTACACCTTC
TRBV5-1	NA	NA	TRBJ2-3	CASLRDQTTDTQYF	TGCGCCAGCCTTCGAGACCAGACGACAGATACGCAGTATTTT
TRBV7-9	NA	TRBD1	TRBJ2-2	CASRTGTENTGELFF	TGTGCCAGCAGAACCGGGACAGAGAACACCGGGGAGCTGTTTTTT
TRBV30	NA	NA	TRBJ1-3	CAWSPGIGNTIYF	TGTGCCTGGAGTCCGGGGATAGGAAACACCATATATTTT
TRBV14	NA	TRBD1	TRBJ2-2	CASSLQLGTGVFTGELFF	TGTGCCAGCAGCCTCCAACTCGGGACAGGGGTTTTTACCGGGGAGCTGTTTTTT
TRBV28	NA	NA	TRBJ2-7	CASSLWRTESDEQYF	TGTGCCAGCAGTTTATGGAGGACGGAAAGCGACGAGCAGTACTTC
TRBV5-1	NA	NA	TRBJ2-3	CASNLARGGTDTQYF	TGCGCCAGCAATCTAGCGAGGGGTGGCACAGATACGCAGTATTTT
TRBV6-5	NA	NA	TRBJ2-7	CASASGPITYEQYF	TGTGCCAGCGCCTCCGGGCCTATTACCTACGAGCAGTACTTC
TRBV6-1	once	TRBD1	TRBJ1-1	CASSRGTGEGTEAFF	TGTGCCAGCAGTAGGGGGACAGGGGAAGGCACTGAAGCTTTCTTT